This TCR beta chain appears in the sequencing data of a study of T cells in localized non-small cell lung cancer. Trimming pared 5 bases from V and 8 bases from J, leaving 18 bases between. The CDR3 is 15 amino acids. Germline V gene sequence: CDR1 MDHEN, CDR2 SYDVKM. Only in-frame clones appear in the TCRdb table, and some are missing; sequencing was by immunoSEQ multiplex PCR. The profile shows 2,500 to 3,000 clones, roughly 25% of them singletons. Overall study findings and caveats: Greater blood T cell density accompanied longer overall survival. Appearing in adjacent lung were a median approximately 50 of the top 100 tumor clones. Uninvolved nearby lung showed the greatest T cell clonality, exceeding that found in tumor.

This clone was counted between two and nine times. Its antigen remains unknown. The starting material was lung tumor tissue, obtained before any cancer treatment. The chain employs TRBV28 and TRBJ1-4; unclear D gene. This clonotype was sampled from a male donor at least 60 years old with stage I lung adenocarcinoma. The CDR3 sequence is CASSTPTPGREKLFF. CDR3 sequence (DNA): TGTGCCAGCAGTACCCCGACCCCCGGGCGGGAAAAACTGTTTTTT. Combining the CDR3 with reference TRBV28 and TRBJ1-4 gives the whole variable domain DVKVTQSSRYLVKRTGEKVFLECVQDMDHENMFWYRQDPGLGLRLIYFSYDVKMKEKGDIPEGYSVSREKKERFSLILESASTNQTSMYLCASSTPTPGREKLFFGSGTQLSVL.